The T cell receptor beta chain under discussion was sequenced for a study of T cells in Graves' hyperthyroidism and ophthalmopathy. In the study overall: Pretreatment peripheral blood was obtained at initial diagnosis.

Exclusion of patients followed from uncontrolled infection, other autoimmune disease, pregnancy or lactation. Study-level results: Also found in blood were most expanded thyroid clonotypes above 0.001.

The CDR3 runs to 16 residues. CDR1 and CDR2 (germline): SSHAT, FNYEAQ (reference sequence). The TCR beta CDR3 regions underwent amplification using RNA transcripts as the source. HTBI primers were employed in a first-round RT-PCR of the TCR CDR3. TCRdb re-derived calls from the multiplex PCR reads in MiXCR, one entry per CDR3 protein. The table lists under 300,000 distinct CDR3 sequences, roughly 15% of them singletons. On this clonotype: The antigen is unknown. The junction shows a germline mismatch at one end, possibly a read error.

The chain employs TRBV7-7 and TRBJ2-3, with 12 bases identical to TRBD2. Sequenced sample: blood. The source of this sequence is a woman aged 45-65 years with Graves' hyperthyroidism that later progressed to Graves' ophthalmopathy. The CDR3 DNA reads as TGTGCTAGCAGCTCTCTAGCGGGAGGGCCCCCAGATACGCAGTATTTT. This sequence encodes CASSSLAGGPPDTQYF.